The source of this T cell receptor (beta chain) is a study of T-cell reconstitution after alpha-beta-depleted transplantation in children. V was trimmed by 8 bases and J by 5 bases, leaving 6 bases between them. CDR3 length: 10 residues. Per the germline V gene, CDR1 is MNHEY and CDR2 is SVGAGI. Molecular barcoding with unique molecular identifiers was used for the TCRbeta library. MiXCR was run by TCRdb on the PCR reads, yielding one entry per CDR3 protein. The sample carries 200,000 or so distinct CDR3 sequences, roughly 6.5% recorded once. This clonotype was counted at least ten times. The rearrangement uses TRBV6-5 and TRBJ2-5, with D unclear. This sample comprised PBMCs, obtained before TCRalphabeta/CD19-depleted stem cell transplant. The sequence was obtained from a girl in the first two years of life with combined immunodeficiency, due to receive a stem cell transplant. As DNA, the CDR3 is TGTGCCAGCGGTCGGGAGACCCAGTACTTC. This translates into CASGRETQYF.